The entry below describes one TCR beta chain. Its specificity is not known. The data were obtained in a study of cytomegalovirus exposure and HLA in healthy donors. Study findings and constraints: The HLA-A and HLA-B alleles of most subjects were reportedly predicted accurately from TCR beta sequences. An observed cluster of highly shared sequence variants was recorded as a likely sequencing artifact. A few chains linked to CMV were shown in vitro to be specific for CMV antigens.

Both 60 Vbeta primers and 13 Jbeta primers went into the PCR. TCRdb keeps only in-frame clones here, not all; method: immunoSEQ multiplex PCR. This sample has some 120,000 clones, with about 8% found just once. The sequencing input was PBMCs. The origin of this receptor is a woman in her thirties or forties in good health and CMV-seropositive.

Here the CDR3 reads CASRLTSGGELFF. The CDR3 coding sequence is TGTGCCAGCAGATTGACTAGCGGCGGGGAGCTGTTTTTT. V gene TRBV7-9 combines with J gene TRBJ2-2; 9 nucleotides line up with TRBD2. V dropped 6 bases and J dropped 7; count of bases not matched to a gene: 3. The germline gives CDR1 SEHNR, CDR2 FQNEAQ (reference sequence). The CDR3 is 13 amino acids.